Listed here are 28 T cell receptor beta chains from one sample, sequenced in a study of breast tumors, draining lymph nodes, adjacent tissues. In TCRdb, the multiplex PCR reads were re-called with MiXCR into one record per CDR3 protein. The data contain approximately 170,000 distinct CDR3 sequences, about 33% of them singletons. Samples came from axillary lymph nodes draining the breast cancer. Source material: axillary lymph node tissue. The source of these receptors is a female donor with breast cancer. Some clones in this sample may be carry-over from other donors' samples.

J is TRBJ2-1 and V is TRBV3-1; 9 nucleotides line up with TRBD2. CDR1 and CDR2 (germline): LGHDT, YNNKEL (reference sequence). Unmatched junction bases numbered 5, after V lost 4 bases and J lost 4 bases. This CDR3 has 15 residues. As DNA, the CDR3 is TGTGCCAGCAGCCCGCGCGGGGGGGGATACAATGAGCAGTTCTTC. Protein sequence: CASSPRGGGYNEQFF.

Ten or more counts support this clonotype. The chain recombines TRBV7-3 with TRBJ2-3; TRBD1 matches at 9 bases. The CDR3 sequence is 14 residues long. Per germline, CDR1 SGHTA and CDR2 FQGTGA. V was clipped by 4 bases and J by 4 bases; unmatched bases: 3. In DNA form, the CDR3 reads TGTGCCAGCAGCTCCGGGACAGGGCCAGATACGCAGTATTTT. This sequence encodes CASSSGTGPDTQYF.

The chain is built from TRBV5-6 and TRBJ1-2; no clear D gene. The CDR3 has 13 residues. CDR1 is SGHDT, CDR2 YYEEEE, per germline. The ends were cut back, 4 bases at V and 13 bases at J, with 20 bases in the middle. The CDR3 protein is CASSPDPESDGTF. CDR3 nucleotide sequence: TGTGCCAGCAGCCCCGACCCTGAGTCCGACGGCACCTTC. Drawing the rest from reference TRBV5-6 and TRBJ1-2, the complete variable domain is DAGVTQSPTHLIKTRGQQVTLRCSPKSGHDTVSWYQQALGQGPQFIFQYYEEEERQRGNFPDRFSGHQFPNYSSELNVNALLLGDSALYLCASSPDPESDGTFGSGTRLTVV.

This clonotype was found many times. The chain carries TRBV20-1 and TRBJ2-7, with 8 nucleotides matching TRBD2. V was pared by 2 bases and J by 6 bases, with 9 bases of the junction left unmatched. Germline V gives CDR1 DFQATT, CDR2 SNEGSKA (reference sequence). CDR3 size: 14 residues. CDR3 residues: CSARSAGGAGEQYF. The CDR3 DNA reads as TGCAGTGCTAGATCCGCCGGGGGGGCCGGCGAGCAGTACTTC.

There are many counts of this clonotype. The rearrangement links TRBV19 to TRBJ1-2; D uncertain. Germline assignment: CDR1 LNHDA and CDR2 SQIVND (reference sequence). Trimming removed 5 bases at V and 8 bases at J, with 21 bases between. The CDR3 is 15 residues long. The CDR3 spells CASSPALGSGRGYTF. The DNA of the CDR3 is TGTGCCAGTAGTCCCGCGTTGGGTTCCGGCAGAGGCTACACCTTC.

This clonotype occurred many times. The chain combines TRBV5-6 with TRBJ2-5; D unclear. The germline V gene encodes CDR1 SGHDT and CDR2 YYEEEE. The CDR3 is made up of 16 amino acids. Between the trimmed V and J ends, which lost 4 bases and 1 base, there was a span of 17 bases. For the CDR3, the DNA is TGTGCCAGCAGCACTCTTAGGTATAAGGGCCAAGAGACCCAGTACTTC. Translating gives CASSTLRYKGQETQYF.

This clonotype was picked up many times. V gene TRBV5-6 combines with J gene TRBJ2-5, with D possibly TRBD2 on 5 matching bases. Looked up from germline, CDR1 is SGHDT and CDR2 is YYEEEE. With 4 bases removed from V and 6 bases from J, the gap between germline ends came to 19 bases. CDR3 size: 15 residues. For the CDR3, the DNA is TGTGCCAGCAGCACAGACTACCTCGGGGTTAAGACCCAGTACTTC. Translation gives CASSTDYLGVKTQYF.

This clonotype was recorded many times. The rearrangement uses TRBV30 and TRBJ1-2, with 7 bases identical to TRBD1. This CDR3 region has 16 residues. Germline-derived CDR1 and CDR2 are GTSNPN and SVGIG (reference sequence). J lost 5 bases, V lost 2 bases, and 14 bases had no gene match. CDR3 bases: TGTGCCTGGAGTCCCCTAGCTGGGGACAGAAGTTATGGCTACACCTTC. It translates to CAWSPLAGDRSYGYTF.

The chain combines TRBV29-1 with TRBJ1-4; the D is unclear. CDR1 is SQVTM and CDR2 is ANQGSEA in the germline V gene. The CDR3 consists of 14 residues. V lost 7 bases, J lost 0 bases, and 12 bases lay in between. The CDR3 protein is CSAGSGATNEKLFF. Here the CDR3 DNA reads TGCAGCGCCGGCAGCGGGGCAACTAATGAAAAACTGTTTTTT.

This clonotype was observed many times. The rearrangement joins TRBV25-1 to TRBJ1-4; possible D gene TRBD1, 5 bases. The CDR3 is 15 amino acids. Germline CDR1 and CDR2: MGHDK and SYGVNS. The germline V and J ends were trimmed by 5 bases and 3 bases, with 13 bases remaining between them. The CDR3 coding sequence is TGTGCCAGCAGTTGGGGGGACCCTTCTAATGAAAAACTGTTTTTT. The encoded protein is CASSWGDPSNEKLFF.

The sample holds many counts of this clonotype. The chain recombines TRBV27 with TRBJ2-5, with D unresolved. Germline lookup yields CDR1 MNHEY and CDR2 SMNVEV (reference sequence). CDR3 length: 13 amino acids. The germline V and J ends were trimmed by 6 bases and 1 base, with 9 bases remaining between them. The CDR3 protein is CASRASSQETQYF. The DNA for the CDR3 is TGTGCCAGCAGGGCGTCTAGCCAAGAGACCCAGTACTTC.

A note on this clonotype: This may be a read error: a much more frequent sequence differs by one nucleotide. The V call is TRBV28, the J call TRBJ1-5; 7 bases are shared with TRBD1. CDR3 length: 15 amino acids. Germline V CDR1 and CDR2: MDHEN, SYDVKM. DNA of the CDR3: TGTGCCAGCCTAACAGGGGCCGTTAGCAATCGGCCCCAGCATTTT. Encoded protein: CASLTGAVSNRPQHF.

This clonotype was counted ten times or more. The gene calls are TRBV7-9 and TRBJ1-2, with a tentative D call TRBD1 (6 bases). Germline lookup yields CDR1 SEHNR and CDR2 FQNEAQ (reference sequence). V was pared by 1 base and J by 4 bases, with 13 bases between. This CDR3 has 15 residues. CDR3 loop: CASSLEWGGSYGYTF. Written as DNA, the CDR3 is TGTGCCAGCAGCTTAGAGTGGGGGGGCTCCTATGGCTACACCTTC.

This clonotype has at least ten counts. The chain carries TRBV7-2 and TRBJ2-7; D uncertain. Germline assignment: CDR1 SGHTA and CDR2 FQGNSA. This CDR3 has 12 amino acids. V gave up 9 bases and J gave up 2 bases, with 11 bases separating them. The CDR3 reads CASRSLAYEQYF. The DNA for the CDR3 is TGTGCCAGTAGGTCCCTAGCCTACGAGCAGTACTTC.

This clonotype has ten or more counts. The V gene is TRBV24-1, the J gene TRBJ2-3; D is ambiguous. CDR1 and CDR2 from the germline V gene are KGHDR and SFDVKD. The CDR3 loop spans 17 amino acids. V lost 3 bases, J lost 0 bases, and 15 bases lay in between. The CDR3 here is CATSDRRSSTSTDTQYF. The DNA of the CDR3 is TGTGCCACCAGTGATAGACGGAGTTCCACTAGCACAGATACGCAGTATTTT.

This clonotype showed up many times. Here the CDR3 DNA reads TGTGCCACCAGTGATTTGCGGGCCGAAAGCTCCTACAATGAGCAGTTCTTC. Translated, it gives CATSDLRAESSYNEQFF. V gene TRBV24-1 combines with J gene TRBJ2-1; no firm D call. V lost 0 bases and J lost 0, with 11 bases in between. CDR1 is KGHDR, CDR2 SFDVKD, per germline. The CDR3 loop spans 17 amino acids.

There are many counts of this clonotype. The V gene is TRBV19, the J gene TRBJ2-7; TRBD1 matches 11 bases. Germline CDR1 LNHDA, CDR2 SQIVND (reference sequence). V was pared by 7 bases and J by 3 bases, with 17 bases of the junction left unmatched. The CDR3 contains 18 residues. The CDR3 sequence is CASTVSDGRGTGGYEQYF. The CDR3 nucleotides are TGTGCCAGTACCGTATCGGATGGTAGGGGGACAGGGGGCTACGAGCAGTACTTC. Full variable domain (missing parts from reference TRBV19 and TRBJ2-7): DGGITQSPKYLFRKEGQNVTLSCEQNLNHDAMYWYRQDPGQGLRLIYYSQIVNDFQKGDIAEGYSVSREKKESFPLTVTSAQKNPTAFYLCASTVSDGRGTGGYEQYFGPGTRLTVT.

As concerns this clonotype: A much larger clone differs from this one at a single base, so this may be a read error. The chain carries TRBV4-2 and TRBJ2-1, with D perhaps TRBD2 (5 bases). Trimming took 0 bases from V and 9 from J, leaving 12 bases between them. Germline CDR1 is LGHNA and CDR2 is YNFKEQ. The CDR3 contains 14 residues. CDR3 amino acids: CASSQEDLSSEQFF. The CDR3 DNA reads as TGTGCCAGCAGCCAAGAGGACTTATCTAGTGAGCAGTTCTTC.

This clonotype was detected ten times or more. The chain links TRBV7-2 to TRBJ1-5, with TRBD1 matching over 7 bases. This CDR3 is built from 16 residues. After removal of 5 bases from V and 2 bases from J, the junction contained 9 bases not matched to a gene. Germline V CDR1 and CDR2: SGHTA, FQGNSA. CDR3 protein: CASSRGTASGNQPQHF. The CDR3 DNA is TGTGCCAGCAGCCGTGGGACAGCGTCTGGCAATCAGCCCCAGCATTTT.

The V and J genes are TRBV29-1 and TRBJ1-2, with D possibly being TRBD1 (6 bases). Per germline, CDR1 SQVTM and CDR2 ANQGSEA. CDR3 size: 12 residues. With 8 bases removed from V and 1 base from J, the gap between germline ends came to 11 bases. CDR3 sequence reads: CSRTDSNYGYTF. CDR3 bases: TGCAGCAGGACAGATAGTAACTATGGCTACACCTTC.

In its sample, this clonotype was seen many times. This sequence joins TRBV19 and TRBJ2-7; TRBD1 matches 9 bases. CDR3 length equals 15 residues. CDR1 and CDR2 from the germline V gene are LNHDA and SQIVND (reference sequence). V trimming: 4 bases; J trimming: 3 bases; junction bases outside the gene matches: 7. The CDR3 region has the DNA TGTGCCAGTAGTACGGCCGGGACAGGGAGCTACGAGCAGTACTTC. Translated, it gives CASSTAGTGSYEQYF.

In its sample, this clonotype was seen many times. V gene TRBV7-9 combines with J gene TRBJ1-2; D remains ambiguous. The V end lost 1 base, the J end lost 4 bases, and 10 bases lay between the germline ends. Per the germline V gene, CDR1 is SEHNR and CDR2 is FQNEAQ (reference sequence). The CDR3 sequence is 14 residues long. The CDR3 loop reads CASSLEGGFYGYTF. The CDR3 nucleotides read TGTGCCAGCAGCTTAGAAGGAGGGTTCTATGGCTACACCTTC.

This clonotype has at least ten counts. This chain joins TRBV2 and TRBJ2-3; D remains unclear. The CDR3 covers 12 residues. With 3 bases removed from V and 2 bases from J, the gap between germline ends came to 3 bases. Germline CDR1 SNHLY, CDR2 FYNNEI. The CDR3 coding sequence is TGTGCCAGCAGTGACCTCACAGATACGCAGTATTTT. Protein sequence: CASSDLTDTQYF.

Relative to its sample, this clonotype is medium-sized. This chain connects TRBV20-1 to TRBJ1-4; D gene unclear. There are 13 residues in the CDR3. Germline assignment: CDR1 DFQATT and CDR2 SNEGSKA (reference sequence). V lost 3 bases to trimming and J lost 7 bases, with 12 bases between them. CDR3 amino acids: CSASAIRGEKLFF. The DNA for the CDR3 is TGCAGTGCTAGTGCGATTCGAGGTGAAAAACTGTTTTTT.

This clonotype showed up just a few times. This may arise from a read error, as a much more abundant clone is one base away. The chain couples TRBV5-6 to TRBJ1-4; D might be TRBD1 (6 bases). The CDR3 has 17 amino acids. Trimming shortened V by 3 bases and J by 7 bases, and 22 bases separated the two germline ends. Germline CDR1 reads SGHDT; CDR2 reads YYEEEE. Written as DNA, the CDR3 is TGTGCCAGCAGCTCCATCGGACCGGGGGCCAGCTCTGAAAAACTGTTTTTT. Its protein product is CASSSIGPGASSEKLFF.

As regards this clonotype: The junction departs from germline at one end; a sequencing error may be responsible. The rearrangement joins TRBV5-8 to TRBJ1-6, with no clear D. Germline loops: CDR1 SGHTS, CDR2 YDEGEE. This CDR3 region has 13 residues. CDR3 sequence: CASGLDEGSPLHF. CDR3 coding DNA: TGTGCCAGCGGCTTGGATGAGGGATCACCCCTCCACTTT.

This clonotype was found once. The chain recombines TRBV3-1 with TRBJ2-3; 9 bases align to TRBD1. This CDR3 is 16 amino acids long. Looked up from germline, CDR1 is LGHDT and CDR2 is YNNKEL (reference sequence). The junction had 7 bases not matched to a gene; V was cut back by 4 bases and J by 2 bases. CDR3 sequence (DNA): TGTGCCAGCAGCCTTCGTCGGACAGGGGCCACAGATACGCAGTATTTT. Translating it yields CASSLRRTGATDTQYF.

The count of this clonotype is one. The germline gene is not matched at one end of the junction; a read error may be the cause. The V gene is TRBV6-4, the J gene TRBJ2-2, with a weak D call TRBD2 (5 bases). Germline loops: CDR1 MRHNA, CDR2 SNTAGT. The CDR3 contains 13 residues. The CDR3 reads CVSSDLNTGELFF. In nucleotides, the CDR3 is TGTGTCAGCAGTGATTTGAACACCGGGGAACTGTTTTTT.